A single sample is the source of the 14 T cell receptor beta chains below, sequenced in a study of Ad26.COV2.S vaccination and SARS-CoV-2 variants. TCRdb keeps only in-frame clones here, not all; method: immunoSEQ multiplex PCR. The data contain about 450,000 clones, roughly 87% of them singletons. Described treatment: over 15 received Ad26.COV2.S at low or high dose, single or two shots; several received placebo; per-sample allocation not given. Vaccine and placebo recipients were sampled on day 63 after the first injection. The sequenced sample was peripheral blood, obtained in a trial of Ad26.COV2.S vaccine versus placebo. The source of these receptors is a person aged 18-65 years who received the Ad26.COV2.S COVID-19 vaccine or a placebo.

This rearrangement joins TRBV9 to TRBJ1-5, with unresolved D. Germline CDR1 reads SGDLS; CDR2 reads YYNGEE. V was pared by 2 bases and J by 5 bases, with 14 bases between. The CDR3 length is 15 residues. CDR3 in amino acids: CASSVDPTYDQPQHF. The CDR3 DNA reads TGTGCCAGCAGCGTGGATCCCACTTATGATCAGCCCCAGCATTTT. Drawing the rest from reference TRBV9 and TRBJ1-5, the complete variable domain is DSGVTQTPKHLITATGQRVTLRCSPRSGDLSVYWYQQSLDQGLQFLIQYYNGEERAKGNILERFSAQQFPDLHSELNLSSLELGDSALYFCASSVDPTYDQPQHFGDGTRLSIL.

The rearrangement joins TRBV3-1 (or the pseudogene TRBV3-2) to TRBJ2-5, with D perhaps TRBD2 (5 bases). Germline CDR1 and CDR2: LGHDT and YNNKEL (reference sequence). V was shortened by 0 bases and J by 5 bases, with 10 bases between the two germline ends. CDR3 length: 14 amino acids. This CDR3 is CASSQDHPGETQYF. The CDR3 coding sequence is TGTGCCAGCAGCCAAGATCACCCGGGGGAGACCCAGTACTTC.

This clone was detected ten times or more. The chain is built from TRBV5-1 and TRBJ1-1, with no clear D. The CDR3 length is 12 residues. Germline CDR1 SGHRS, CDR2 YFSETQ. V was cut by 0 bases and J by 7 bases, with 7 bases left in between. CDR3 sequence (DNA): TGCGCCAGCAGCTTGGGAAGGGATGAAGCTTTCTTT. Translating it yields CASSLGRDEAFF.

V is TRBV4-3 and J is TRBJ2-5; maybe TRBD1 (5 bases). Deletions cut 1 base from V and 5 bases from J, with 14 bases between. Germline V gene lookup returns CDR1 LGHNA and CDR2 YSLEER. The CDR3 consists of 15 residues. In nucleotides, the CDR3 is TGCGCCAGCAGCCAAGGAAATTCAGGGTGGGAGACCCAGTACTTC. It is translated as CASSQGNSGWETQYF.

The chain employs TRBV5-6 and TRBJ2-7; no firm D call. The CDR3 runs 13 residues. Germline-derived CDR1 and CDR2 are SGHDT and YYEEEE. V shed 4 bases and J shed 6 bases, with 14 bases lying between them. The CDR3 coding sequence is TGTGCCAGCAGCCCCCTCGGAGTGGGCGAGCAGTACGTC. This codes for CASSPLGVGEQYV.

The rearrangement uses TRBV2 and TRBJ2-2; the match to TRBD1 covers 10 bases. V lost 6 bases and J lost 7; bases outside the gene matches: 8. The CDR3 has 15 residues. Per germline, CDR1 SNHLY and CDR2 FYNNEI. The CDR3 DNA is TGTGCCAGCAGCCCGGGACAGGGGTACATCGGGGAGCTGTTTTTT. Its protein product is CASSPGQGYIGELFF.

This clone has just one count. This chain uses TRBV15 with TRBJ2-3; 8 nucleotides line up with TRBD1. The CDR3 length is 15 residues. The V gene's germline CDR1 is LNHNV and CDR2 YYDKDF (reference sequence). With V trimmed by 5 bases and J by 0 bases, 4 bases remained unmatched. The CDR3 region has the DNA TGTGCCACCAGCGGAGGACAGGGTAGCACAGATACGCAGTATTTT. This codes for CATSGGQGSTDTQYF.

In this sample, this clone turned up once. This sequence joins TRBV2 and TRBJ2-3, with TRBD2 identical over 7 bases. Per germline, CDR1 SNHLY and CDR2 FYNNEI. V shed 4 bases and J 8 bases; nucleotides not matched to a gene: 18. The CDR3 is 17 amino acids. As DNA, the CDR3 is TGTGCCAGCAGTGGGTGGGTAGCGGGCCCAAGCGGAGTTACGCAGTATTTT. This codes for CASSGWVAGPSGVTQYF.

The chain recombines TRBV29-1 with TRBJ1-5; the D is unclear. The germline V gene has CDR1 SQVTM and CDR2 ANQGSEA. V shed 1 base and J shed 6 bases, with 7 bases lying between them. CDR3 size: 12 residues. CDR3 DNA sequence: TGCAGCGTTGAAGTGGGTGGTCAGCCCCAGCATTTT. Protein sequence: CSVEVGGQPQHF.

The V gene is TRBV7-8, the J gene TRBJ1-1; the D is unclear. Germline CDR1 SGHVS, CDR2 FQNEAQ. The CDR3 is 17 amino acids. V lost 2 bases and J 1 base, leaving 17 bases between the germline ends. The CDR3 loop is CASSLIDRPIGNTEAFF. The CDR3, as DNA: TGTGCCAGCAGCTTAATCGACCGGCCGATAGGGAACACTGAAGCTTTCTTT.

The chain recombines TRBV12-3 or TRBV12-4 with TRBJ2-7; no definite D call. V lost 9 bases to trimming and J lost 6 bases, with 12 bases between them. The CDR3 is made up of 11 amino acids. The CDR3 loop is CARPEEPEQYV. CDR3 bases: TGTGCCAGGCCGGAAGAGCCCGAGCAGTACGTC.

V is TRBV3-1 (or the pseudogene TRBV3-2) and J is TRBJ1-4; 7 nucleotides align to TRBD1. J lost 6 bases, V lost 1 base, and 2 bases had no gene match. The CDR3 sequence is 14 residues long. Germline loops: CDR1 LGHDT, CDR2 YNNKEL (reference sequence). The CDR3: CASSQAQGYEKLFF. For the CDR3, the DNA is TGTGCCAGCAGCCAAGCACAGGGGTATGAAAAACTGTTTTTT.

This chain uses TRBV30 with TRBJ1-1; D not resolved. There are 12 residues in the CDR3. Germline V gene sequence: CDR1 GTSNPN, CDR2 SVGIG (reference sequence). Trimming took 2 bases from V and 5 from J, leaving 9 bases between them. This CDR3 is CAWSKSQTEAFF. CDR3 nucleotide sequence: TGTGCCTGGAGTAAATCGCAGACTGAAGCTTTCTTT.

This rearrangement joins TRBV9 to TRBJ1-6, with 10 bases fitting TRBD1. Germline V gives CDR1 SGDLS, CDR2 YYNGEE. The trim removed 4 bases at V and 8 bases at J, leaving 3 bases unmatched. The CDR3 runs 14 residues. The CDR3: CASSLDRGDSPLHF. The CDR3, as DNA: TGTGCCAGCAGCTTGGACAGGGGGGATTCACCCCTCCACTTT.